This entry concerns a single T cell receptor beta chain. Its specificity is not known. CDR1 MGHRA and CDR2 YSYEKL come from the germline V gene. V was trimmed by 4 bases and J by 3 bases, leaving 15 bases between them. The CDR3 has 15 residues. The data were obtained in a study of T-cell memory formation after mild COVID-19. Study-level information: Each donor largely had its own TCR clusters. Study outcomes and limitations: CD4/CD8 balance held among clones contracting day 15 to 85, and later expanders leaned CD4+. Chiefly within CM and EM were the contracting CD4+ clones; CD8+ ones were within EMRA.

TCRdb re-derived calls from the 5' RACE reads in MiXCR, one entry per CDR3 protein. This sample has 300,000 to 400,000 distinct CDR3 sequences, with about 21% found just once. The receptor comes from an adult woman who had mild COVID-19 (a few samples of this study predate the infection). Cell type and time point are not known. The sequenced sample was PBMCs or a T cell subset sorted from them (not recorded which). The rearrangement uses TRBV4-1 and TRBJ1-1; TRBD1 is a possible D gene (6 bases). The CDR3 sequence is CASSLRDTRDTEAFF. CDR3 bases: TGCGCCAGCAGCCTCCGGGACACTAGAGACACTGAAGCTTTCTTT.